The entry that follows covers one T cell receptor beta chain sequence. Its antigen is as yet unknown. The data were obtained in a study of T-cell reconstitution after alpha-beta-depleted transplantation in children. Unique molecular identifiers were incorporated during preparation of the TCRbeta library. TCRdb ran MiXCR on the PCR reads and lists one entry per CDR3 protein. This table holds 150,000 to 250,000 distinct CDR3 sequences, about 6% found once. Points from the study as a whole: Some patients owed their high day-60 TCRbeta diversity to surviving recipient T cells and thymic progenitors. Several hundred rapidly expanded clones from non-depleted graft cells reportedly supplied alpha-beta T cells about two months post-transplant. At the one-year point after transplant, T-cell counts and TCRbeta diversity were found to come mostly from T cells that had been newly produced.

V lost 1 base and J 4 bases, leaving 16 bases between the germline ends. The CDR3 has 16 amino acids. Germline-derived CDR1 and CDR2 are MGHDK and SYGVNS. The receptor was isolated from a girl under three years old with combined immunodeficiency, due to receive a stem cell transplant. The chain has TRBV25-1 and TRBJ1-2; TRBD1 is a possible D gene (5 bases). The source was PBMCs, collected before TCRalphabeta/CD19-depleted stem cell transplant. DNA for the CDR3: TGTGCCAGCAGTGAATTCTTGGCAGGGTCCTTCTATGGCTACACCTTC. This gives the protein CASSEFLAGSFYGYTF.